These 12 T cell receptor beta chains were all obtained from the same sample, sequenced in a study of CD8+ T cells in alopecia areata. Investigators isolated RNA and reverse transcribed it into cDNA to act as the sequencing template. The repertoire was sequenced with immunoSEQ multiplex PCR; TCRdb's copy has only in-frame clones and lacks some. The table includes about 82,000 clones, 51% detected once. The sequenced sample consisted of NKG2D-high CD8+ T cells sorted from blood. The receptors originated from a human donor with alopecia areata.

V gene TRBV7-9 combines with J gene TRBJ2-5; 9 bases match TRBD1. Germline V CDR1 and CDR2: SEHNR, FQNEAQ (reference sequence). With 5 bases clipped from V and 3 bases from J, the junction kept 10 bases outside the gene matches. The CDR3 is 16 amino acids. The CDR3 DNA is TGTGCCAGCAGCAAGTCCGGGACAGGGCGGGAAGAGACCCAGTACTTC. Translation: CASSKSGTGREETQYF.

This chain uses TRBV7-9 with TRBJ2-5; 7 nucleotides match TRBD1. Germline V gene data show CDR1 as SEHNR and CDR2 as FQNEAQ (reference sequence). This CDR3 is built from 16 residues. Trimming took 2 bases from V and 2 from J; bases not matched to a gene: 8. The CDR3 loop is CASSLIWDSTQETQYF. In nucleotides, the CDR3 is TGTGCCAGCAGCTTAATCTGGGACAGCACACAAGAGACCCAGTACTTC.

The V call is TRBV29-1, the J call TRBJ2-1, with D unclear. The CDR3 loop spans 12 amino acids. Germline CDR1 reads SQVTM; CDR2 reads ANQGSEA. V lost 1 base to trimming and J lost 8 bases, with 9 bases between them. The CDR3 DNA sequence: TGCAGCGTTGAAGTCAGGACCTATGAGCAGTTCTTC. Its protein product is CSVEVRTYEQFF.

The chain uses TRBV4-1 and TRBJ2-3, with unresolved D. The CDR3 covers 14 residues. Germline V gene lookup returns CDR1 MGHRA and CDR2 YSYEKL. Trimming took off 1 base at V and 4 bases at J, with 9 bases between the two ends. The DNA for the CDR3 is TGCGCCAGCAGCCAAGCCCTTCTCCCAGATACGCAGTATTTT. Amino acids: CASSQALLPDTQYF.

The genes are TRBV27 and TRBJ2-7, with D tentatively TRBD2 (5 bases). Germline-derived CDR1 and CDR2 are MNHEY and SMNVEV (reference sequence). The CDR3 consists of 15 residues. Trimming shortened V by 6 bases and J by 4 bases, and 19 bases separated the two germline ends. For the CDR3, the DNA is TGTGCCAGCAGCCCTCACGCATACGGGGTATACGAGCAGTACTTC. This translates into CASSPHAYGVYEQYF.

The V call is TRBV6-5, the J call TRBJ2-3; no firm D call. The V gene lost 10 bases and the J gene lost 14 bases, with 13 bases spanning the gap. The CDR3 is 9 amino acids. CDR1 and CDR2 from the germline V gene are MNHEY and SVGAGI. CDR3 amino acids: CATHAPLYF. CDR3 sequence (DNA): TGTGCCACACACGCACCGCTGTATTTT.

CDR3 sequence reads: CASSLWRLAANEQFF. The CDR3 bases are TGTGCCAGCAGCTTATGGCGACTAGCGGCCAATGAGCAGTTCTTC. The gene calls are TRBV5-6 and TRBJ2-1; 9 nucleotides match TRBD2. The CDR3 has 15 residues. The germline CDR1 and CDR2 sequences are SGHDT and YYEEEE. Unmatched junction bases numbered 6, after V lost 2 bases and J lost 6 bases.

V gene TRBV4-1 combines with J gene TRBJ2-1, with D possibly TRBD2 on 6 matching bases. The CDR3 loop spans 16 amino acids. The germline CDR1 and CDR2 sequences are MGHRA and YSYEKL. V lost 5 bases, J lost 0 bases, and 14 bases lay in between. The CDR3 coding sequence is TGCGCCAGCAGCGACTTACCGGGGGTCTCCTACAATGAGCAGTTCTTC. Encoded protein: CASSDLPGVSYNEQFF.

In regard to this clone: Other DNA sequences in the same sample also yield this CDR3. The rearrangement joins TRBV4-1 to TRBJ2-7; 10 nucleotides align to TRBD1. Trimming removed 4 bases from V and 2 bases from J; junction bases left unmatched: 2. The CDR3 runs to 14 residues. The germline CDR1 and CDR2 sequences are MGHRA and YSYEKL. CDR3 sequence: CASSPGQGTYEQYF. In nucleotides, the CDR3 is TGCGCCAGCAGCCCGGGACAGGGGACCTACGAGCAGTACTTC.

The genes are TRBV29-1 and TRBJ2-1; TRBD2 is a possible D gene (6 bases). Trimming took 4 bases from V and 8 from J, leaving 18 bases between them. CDR3 length equals 14 residues. CDR1 and CDR2 from the germline V gene are SQVTM and ANQGSEA. CDR3 sequence (DNA): TGCAGCGTTGTTGGGGGGTCCCTGGTAGATGAGCAGTTCTTC. It yields the protein CSVVGGSLVDEQFF.

This clone occurred a few times. The V call is TRBV4-3, the J call TRBJ2-7, with D unclear. CDR3 length: 13 amino acids. Germline CDR1 is LGHNA and CDR2 is YSLEER. Trimming shortened V by 0 bases and J by 3 bases, and 6 bases separated the two germline ends. CDR3 nucleotides: TGCGCCAGCAGCCAAGATCTGGACTACGAGCAGTACTTC. Amino acid sequence: CASSQDLDYEQYF.

The chain couples TRBV27 to TRBJ2-3; TRBD1 matches at 8 bases. Per the germline V gene, CDR1 is MNHEY and CDR2 is SMNVEV (reference sequence). J gave up 4 bases and V 5 bases, and 8 bases lay outside the gene matches. The CDR3 consists of 15 residues. CDR3 sequence: CASSVRDRFSDTQYF. CDR3 coding DNA: TGTGCCAGCAGTGTCCGGGACAGGTTTTCAGATACGCAGTATTTT.